What follows describes a single T cell receptor beta chain. Its antigen is not identified. The data belong to a study of T cell repertoires in cytomegalovirus infection. Study background: Evidence of both CMV infection and a matching HLA type came from public TCR beta signatures.

Overall study findings and caveats: Clonotype analysis showed dominance of the ex vivo response by HLA-C-restricted CMV-specific TCR beta clonotypes. Adding up the frequency of public TCR beta families identified people who carried CMV plus the relevant HLA.

The CDR3 spans 13 residues. The V and J ends lost 5 bases and 6 bases respectively, with 12 bases between them. Germline CDR1 reads MNHEY; CDR2 reads SVGAGI. TCRdb called the reads again in MiXCR, with one record for every CDR3 protein. Of approximately 290,000 distinct CDR3 sequences listed, roughly 23% are singletons. J is TRBJ2-3 and V is TRBV6-5, with D perhaps TRBD1 (5 bases). This clonotype originated in a human donor in good health (CMV status not recorded). Some clones in this sample may be carry-over from other donors' samples. Input material: PBMCs. CDR3 sequence (DNA): TGTGCCAGCAGTGCAAAACAGGCTGATACGCAGTATTTT. Encoded protein: CASSAKQADTQYF.